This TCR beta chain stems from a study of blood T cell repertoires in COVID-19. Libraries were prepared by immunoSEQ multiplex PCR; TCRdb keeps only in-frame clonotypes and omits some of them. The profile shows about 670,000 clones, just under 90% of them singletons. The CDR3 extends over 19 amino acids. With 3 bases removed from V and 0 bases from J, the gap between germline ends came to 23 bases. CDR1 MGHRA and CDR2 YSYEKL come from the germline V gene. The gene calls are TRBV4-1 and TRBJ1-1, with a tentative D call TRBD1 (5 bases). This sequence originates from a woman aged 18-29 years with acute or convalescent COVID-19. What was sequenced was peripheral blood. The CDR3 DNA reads TGCGCCAGCAGCCAGCCGCCGCTAAGCAGGGCGAAAATGAACACTGAAGCTTTCTTT. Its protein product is CASSQPPLSRAKMNTEAFF.